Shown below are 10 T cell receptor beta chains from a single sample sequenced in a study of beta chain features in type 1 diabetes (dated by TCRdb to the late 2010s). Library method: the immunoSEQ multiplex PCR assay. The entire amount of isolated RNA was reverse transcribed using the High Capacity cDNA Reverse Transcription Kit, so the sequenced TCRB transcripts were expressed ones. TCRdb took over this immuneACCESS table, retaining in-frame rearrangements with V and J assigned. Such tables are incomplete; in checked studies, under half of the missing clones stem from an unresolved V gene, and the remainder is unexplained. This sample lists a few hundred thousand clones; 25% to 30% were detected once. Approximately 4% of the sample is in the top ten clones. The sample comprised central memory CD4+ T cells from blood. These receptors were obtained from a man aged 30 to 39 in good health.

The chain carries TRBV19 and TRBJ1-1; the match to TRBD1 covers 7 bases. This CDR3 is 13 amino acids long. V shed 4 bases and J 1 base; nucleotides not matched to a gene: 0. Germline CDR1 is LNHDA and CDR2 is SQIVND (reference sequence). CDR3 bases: TGTGCCAGTAGTAACAGGGGGAACACTGAAGCTTTCTTT. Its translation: CASSNRGNTEAFF.

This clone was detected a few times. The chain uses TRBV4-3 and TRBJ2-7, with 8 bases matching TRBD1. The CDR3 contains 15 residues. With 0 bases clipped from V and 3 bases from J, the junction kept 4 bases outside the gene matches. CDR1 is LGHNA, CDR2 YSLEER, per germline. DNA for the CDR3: TGCGCCAGCAGCCAAGAGGCAGGGGGCTTCTACGAGCAGTACTTC. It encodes CASSQEAGGFYEQYF.

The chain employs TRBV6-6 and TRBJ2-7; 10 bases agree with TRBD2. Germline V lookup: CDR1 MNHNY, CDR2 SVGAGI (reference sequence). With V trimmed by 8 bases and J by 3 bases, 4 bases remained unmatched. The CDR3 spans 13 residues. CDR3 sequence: CASRTSGNYEQYF. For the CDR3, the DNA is TGTGCCAGCCGTACTAGCGGGAACTACGAGCAGTACTTC.

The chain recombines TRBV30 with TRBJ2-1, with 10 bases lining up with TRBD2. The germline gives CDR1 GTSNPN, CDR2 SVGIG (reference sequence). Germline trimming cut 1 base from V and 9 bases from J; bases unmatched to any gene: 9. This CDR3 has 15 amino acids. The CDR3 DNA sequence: TGTGCCTGGAGTGAAGGAGCGGGAGGGCCGGGTGAGCAGTTCTTC. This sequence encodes CAWSEGAGGPGEQFF. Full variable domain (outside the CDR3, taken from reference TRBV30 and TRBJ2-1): SQTIHQWPATLVQPVGSPLSLECTVEGTSNPNLYWYRQAAGRGLQLLFYSVGIGQISSEVPQNLSASRPQDRQFILSSKKLLLSDSGFYLCAWSEGAGGPGEQFFGPGTRLTVL.

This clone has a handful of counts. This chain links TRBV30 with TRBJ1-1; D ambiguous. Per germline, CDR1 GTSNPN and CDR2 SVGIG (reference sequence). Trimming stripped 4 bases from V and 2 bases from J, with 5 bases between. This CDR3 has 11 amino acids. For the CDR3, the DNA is TGTGCCTGGATTCCCAACACTGAAGCTTTCTTT. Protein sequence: CAWIPNTEAFF.

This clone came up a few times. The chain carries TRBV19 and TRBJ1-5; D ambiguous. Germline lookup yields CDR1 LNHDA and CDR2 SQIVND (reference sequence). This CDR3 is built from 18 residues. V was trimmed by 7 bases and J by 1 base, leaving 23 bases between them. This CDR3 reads CASTPFGRVGASNQPQHF. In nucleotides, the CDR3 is TGTGCCAGTACCCCCTTCGGGCGGGTTGGCGCGAGCAATCAGCCCCAGCATTTT.

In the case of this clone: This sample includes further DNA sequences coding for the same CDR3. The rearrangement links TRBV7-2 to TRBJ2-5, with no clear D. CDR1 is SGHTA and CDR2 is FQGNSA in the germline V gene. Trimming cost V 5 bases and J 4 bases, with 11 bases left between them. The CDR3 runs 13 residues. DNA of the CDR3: TGTGCCAGCAGCCCTAGTTGGGGAGAGACCCAGTACTTC. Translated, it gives CASSPSWGETQYF.

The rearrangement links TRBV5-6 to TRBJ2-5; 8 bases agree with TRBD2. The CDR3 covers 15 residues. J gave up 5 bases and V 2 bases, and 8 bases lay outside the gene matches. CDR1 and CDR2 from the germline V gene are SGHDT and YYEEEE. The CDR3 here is CASSLPPGLGETQYF. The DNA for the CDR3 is TGTGCCAGCAGCTTACCGCCGGGACTAGGCGAGACCCAGTACTTC.

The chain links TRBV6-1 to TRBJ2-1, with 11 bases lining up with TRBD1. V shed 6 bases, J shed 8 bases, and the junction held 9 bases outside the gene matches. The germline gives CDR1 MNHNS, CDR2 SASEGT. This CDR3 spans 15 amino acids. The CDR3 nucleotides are TGTGCCAGCAGGACCGGGACAGGGGGGAGCGATGAGCAGTTCTTC. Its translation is CASRTGTGGSDEQFF.

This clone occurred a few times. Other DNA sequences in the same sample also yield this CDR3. The CDR3 spells CASSLASGDYEQYF. The CDR3 nucleotides read TGTGCCAGCAGCTTAGCGAGCGGGGACTACGAGCAGTACTTC. The chain is built from TRBV7-2 and TRBJ2-7; 7 bases agree with TRBD2. Germline-derived CDR1 and CDR2 are SGHTA and FQGNSA. V lost 0 bases, J lost 3 bases, and 2 bases stayed unmatched. The CDR3 consists of 14 residues.